What follows are 19 T cell receptor beta chains derived from one specimen sequenced in a study of blood T cell repertoires in COVID-19. The method was immunoSEQ multiplex PCR; TCRdb's version includes in-frame clones alone and lacks a portion of them. The table lists approximately 150,000 clones, around four fifths of them singletons, with more than 5% in the top ten. Sequenced input: PBMCs or T cells enriched from blood (not recorded which). Receptors originate from a woman aged 40 to 55 who had recovered from COVID-19.

V and J are TRBV27 and TRBJ2-7; 7 nucleotides line up with TRBD2. CDR1 and CDR2 from the germline V gene are MNHEY and SMNVEV (reference sequence). The V gene end was trimmed by 6 bases and the J gene end by 1 base; junction bases not matched to a gene: 12. The CDR3 has 16 residues. For the CDR3, the DNA is TGTGCCAGCAGCCTCCTCGGTGCGGGAGCTTCCTACGAGCAGTACTTC. Translated: CASSLLGAGASYEQYF.

This chain connects TRBV11-1 to TRBJ1-2; 10 bases are a match to TRBD1. The CDR3 has 15 amino acids. Germline loops: CDR1 SGHAT, CDR2 FQDESV (reference sequence). V trimming: 6 bases; J trimming: 4 bases; junction bases outside the gene matches: 8. CDR3 bases: TGTGCCAGCAGACCTACGGGACAGGGGAGCTATGGCTACACCTTC. This gives the protein CASRPTGQGSYGYTF.

This chain joins TRBV12-3 or TRBV12-4 and TRBJ2-7; D is ambiguous. Trimming shortened V by 4 bases and J by 6 bases, and 7 bases separated the two germline ends. This CDR3 is built from 11 residues. The CDR3 reads CASSSEVEQYF. The CDR3 nucleotides are TGTGCCAGCAGTTCAGAGGTCGAGCAGTACTTC.

V usage is TRBV27 and J usage is TRBJ1-3, with 7 bases identical to TRBD1. The germline CDR1 and CDR2 sequences are MNHEY and SMNVEV (reference sequence). V was clipped by 4 bases and J by 0 bases; unmatched bases: 6. The CDR3 totals 16 residues. CDR3 protein: CASSSVGTDSGNTIYF. CDR3 bases: TGTGCCAGCAGTTCCGTCGGGACAGACTCTGGAAACACCATATATTTT.

The rearrangement uses TRBV7-9 and TRBJ1-2; D call uncertain. V was shortened by 7 bases and J by 7 bases, with 19 bases between the two germline ends. This CDR3 region has 14 residues. Germline values: CDR1 SEHNR, CDR2 FQNEAQ (reference sequence). The CDR3 coding sequence is TGTGCCAGCAACCCAGAAGAGGTTGGAGTTGGCTACACCTTC. This sequence encodes CASNPEEVGVGYTF.

V is TRBV9 and J is TRBJ1-4, with no clear D. CDR3 length: 15 amino acids. Trimming shortened V by 0 bases and J by 1 base, and 7 bases separated the two germline ends. From germline, CDR1 is SGDLS and CDR2 YYNGEE. The CDR3 spells CASSVDPVTNEKLFF. CDR3 in DNA: TGTGCCAGCAGCGTAGATCCGGTAACTAATGAAAAACTGTTTTTT.

The chain combines TRBV4-1 with TRBJ1-1; D might be TRBD1 (5 bases). Germline V gene sequence: CDR1 MGHRA, CDR2 YSYEKL. The CDR3 totals 17 residues. With 0 bases removed from V and 0 bases from J, the gap between germline ends came to 14 bases. The CDR3 loop reads CASSQEGGTVMNTEAFF. CDR3 sequence (DNA): TGCGCCAGCAGCCAAGAAGGAGGGACCGTAATGAACACTGAAGCTTTCTTT.

This chain links TRBV12-5 with TRBJ1-1; TRBD1 matches 7 bases. V was clipped by 2 bases and J by 4 bases; unmatched bases: 10. Per germline, CDR1 LGHNT and CDR2 FRNRAP. There are 16 residues in the CDR3. The CDR3 nucleotides are TGTGCTAGTGGTTTGTACCAGGGGGTCGGGGGCACTGAAGCTTTCTTT. Protein sequence: CASGLYQGVGGTEAFF.

The J gene is TRBJ2-2, the V gene TRBV18, with D perhaps matching TRBD1 (6 bases). The CDR3 loop spans 16 amino acids. Trimming shortened V by 3 bases and J by 1 base, and 12 bases separated the two germline ends. The germline V gene encodes CDR1 KGHSH and CDR2 LQKENI. In nucleotides, the CDR3 is TGTGCCAGCTCACCGGCAGGGGCGGGGAACACCGGGGAGCTGTTTTTT. It specifies CASSPAGAGNTGELFF.

The chain recombines TRBV24-1 with TRBJ2-3; TRBD2 matches at 10 bases. Germline CDR1 KGHDR, CDR2 SFDVKD. The CDR3 has 19 residues. The V gene end was trimmed by 3 bases and the J gene end by 2 bases; junction bases not matched to a gene: 13. The CDR3 bases are TGTGCCACCAGTGATCCCCGCTATGGTAGCGGGAGGACCACAGATACGCAGTATTTT. Translating it yields CATSDPRYGSGRTTDTQYF.

The rearrangement links TRBV4-2 to TRBJ2-7, with 10 positions matching TRBD1. The V gene end was trimmed by 5 bases and the J gene end by 3 bases; junction bases not matched to a gene: 4. The CDR3 has 14 residues. From germline, CDR1 is LGHNA and CDR2 YNFKEQ. The CDR3 sequence: CASSERTGGYEQYF. The CDR3 DNA reads as TGTGCCAGCAGCGAAAGGACAGGGGGCTACGAGCAGTACTTC.

The table lists this clone with a few counts. V is TRBV5-1 and J is TRBJ2-7, with D maybe TRBD2 (6 bases). The V and J ends lost 0 bases and 5 bases respectively, with 12 bases between them. From germline, CDR1 is SGHRS and CDR2 YFSETQ. CDR3 length: 14 amino acids. CDR3 region: CASSLAGLNHEQYF. The DNA of the CDR3 is TGCGCCAGCAGCTTGGCGGGACTTAACCACGAGCAGTACTTC.

V usage is TRBV5-1 and J usage is TRBJ2-7; 7 bases align to TRBD1. CDR1 and CDR2 from the germline V gene are SGHRS and YFSETQ. The V and J ends lost 1 base and 0 bases, in that order; junction bases with no gene match: 7. This CDR3 spans 16 amino acids. CDR3 nucleotide sequence: TGCGCCAGCAGCTTGAAGGACAGGTACAGCTCCTACGAGCAGTACTTC. It is translated as CASSLKDRYSSYEQYF.

The sample holds a few counts of this clone. This chain connects TRBV7-9 to TRBJ1-1; 7 nucleotides line up with TRBD1. Trimming cost V 11 bases and J 2 bases; bases outside gene matches: 8. Per germline, CDR1 SEHNR and CDR2 FQNEAQ (reference sequence). The CDR3 has 13 residues. CDR3 in DNA: TGTGCCGAGGCCCGGGACAGAAACACTGAAGCTTTCTTT. Protein sequence: CAEARDRNTEAFF.

CDR3 residues: CASSLGPDMVSYNEQFF. The CDR3 DNA follows: TGCGCCAGCAGCTTGGGACCGGACATGGTGTCCTACAATGAGCAGTTCTTC. V and J are TRBV5-1 and TRBJ2-1; D perhaps matches TRBD1 (5 bases). The germline V gene encodes CDR1 SGHRS and CDR2 YFSETQ. V lost 0 bases to trimming and J lost 1 base, with 14 bases between them. This CDR3 contains 17 residues.

This clone was counted a single time. V and J are TRBV3-1 (or the pseudogene TRBV3-2) and TRBJ1-1, with D possibly TRBD1 on 6 matching bases. The V and J ends lost 4 bases and 5 bases respectively, with 20 bases between them. CDR1 is LGHDT, CDR2 YNNKEL, per germline (reference sequence). This CDR3 has 16 amino acids. The CDR3 nucleotides read TGTGCCAGCAGCCCAAAATGGGGGCAGGGTAATACTGAAGCTTTCTTT. This translates into CASSPKWGQGNTEAFF.

The V gene is TRBV4-2, the J gene TRBJ2-1, with D unresolved. In germline, CDR1 is LGHNA, CDR2 YNFKEQ. V lost 0 bases, J lost 2 bases, and 8 bases lay in between. The CDR3 runs to 15 residues. The CDR3 DNA reads TGTGCCAGCAGCCAAGATTTAGCAGCCTACAATGAGCAGTTCTTC. Residues: CASSQDLAAYNEQFF.

The chain is built from TRBV7-3 and TRBJ2-7, with D tentatively TRBD2 (5 bases). CDR3 length: 13 amino acids. V shed 1 base and J shed 4 bases, with 8 bases lying between them. Germline CDR1 and CDR2: SGHTA and FQGTGA. CDR3 bases: TGTGCCAGCAGCTTAAATTCGGGGTACGAGCAGTACTTC. It codes for CASSLNSGYEQYF.

The V call is TRBV19, the J call TRBJ1-3; D unclear. CDR3 length: 14 residues. Germline V gene sequence: CDR1 LNHDA, CDR2 SQIVND (reference sequence). The ends were cut back, 7 bases at V and 5 bases at J, with 15 bases in the middle. CDR3 loop: CASTFPGSRNTIYF. The CDR3 DNA reads TGTGCCAGTACCTTCCCTGGGAGTCGAAACACCATATATTTT.